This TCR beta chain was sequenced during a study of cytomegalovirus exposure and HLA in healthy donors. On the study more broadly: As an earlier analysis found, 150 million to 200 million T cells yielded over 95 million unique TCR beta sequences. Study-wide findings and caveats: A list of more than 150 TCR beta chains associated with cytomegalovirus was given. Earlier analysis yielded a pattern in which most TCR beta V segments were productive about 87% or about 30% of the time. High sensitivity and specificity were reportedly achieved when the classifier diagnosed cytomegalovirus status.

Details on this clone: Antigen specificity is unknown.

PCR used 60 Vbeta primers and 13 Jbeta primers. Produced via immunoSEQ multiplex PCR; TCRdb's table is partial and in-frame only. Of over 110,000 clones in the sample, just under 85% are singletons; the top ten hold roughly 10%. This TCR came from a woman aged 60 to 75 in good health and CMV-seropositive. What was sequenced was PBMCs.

The CDR3 region has the DNA TGTGCCATCAAAAATGACTCCGGTGCCTATCAGCCCCAGCATTTT. Translating gives CAIKNDSGAYQPQHF. The J gene is TRBJ1-5, the V gene TRBV10-3, with D hard to call. Germline-derived CDR1 and CDR2 are ENHRY and SYGVKD. The V and J ends lost 7 bases and 5 bases respectively, with 18 bases between them. This CDR3 comprises 15 residues.